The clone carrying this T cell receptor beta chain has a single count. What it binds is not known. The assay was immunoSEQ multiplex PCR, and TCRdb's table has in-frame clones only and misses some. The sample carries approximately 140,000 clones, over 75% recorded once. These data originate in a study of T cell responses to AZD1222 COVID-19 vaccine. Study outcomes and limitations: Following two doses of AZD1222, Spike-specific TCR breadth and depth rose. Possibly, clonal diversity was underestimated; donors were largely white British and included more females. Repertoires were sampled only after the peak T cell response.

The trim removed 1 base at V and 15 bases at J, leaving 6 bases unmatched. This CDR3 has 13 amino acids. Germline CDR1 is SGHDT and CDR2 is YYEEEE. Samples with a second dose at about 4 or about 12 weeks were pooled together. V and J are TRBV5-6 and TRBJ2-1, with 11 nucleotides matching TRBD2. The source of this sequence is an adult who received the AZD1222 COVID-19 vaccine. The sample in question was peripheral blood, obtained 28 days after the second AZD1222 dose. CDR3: CASSLRTSGLLFF. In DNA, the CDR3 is TGTGCCAGCAGCTTGAGGACTAGCGGGTTGCTGTTCTTC. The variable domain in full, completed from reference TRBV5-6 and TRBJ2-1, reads DAGVTQSPTHLIKTRGQQVTLRCSPKSGHDTVSWYQQALGQGPQFIFQYYEEEERQRGNFPDRFSGHQFPNYSSELNVNALLLGDSALYLCASSLRTSGLLFFGPGTRLTVL.